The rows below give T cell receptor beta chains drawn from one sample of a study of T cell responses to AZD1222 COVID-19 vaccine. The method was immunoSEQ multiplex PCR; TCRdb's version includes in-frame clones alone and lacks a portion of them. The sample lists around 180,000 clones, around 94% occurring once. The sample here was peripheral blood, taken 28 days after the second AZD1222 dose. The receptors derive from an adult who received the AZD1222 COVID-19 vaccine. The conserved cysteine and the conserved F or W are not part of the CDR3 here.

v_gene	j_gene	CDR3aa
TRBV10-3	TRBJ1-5	AISETGGYQPQH
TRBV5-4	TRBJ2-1	ASSLGNEQF
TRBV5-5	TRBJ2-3	ASSFGASGSTDTQY
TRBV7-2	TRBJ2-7	ASSRAGGTYEQY
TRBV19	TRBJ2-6	ASSIDSGANVLT
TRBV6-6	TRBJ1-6	ASSRTNSRYNSPLH
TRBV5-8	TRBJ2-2	ASSLELAGAGFAGELF
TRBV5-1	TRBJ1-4	ASSLGPGTEKLF
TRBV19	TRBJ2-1	ASSAGYPTSSYNEQF
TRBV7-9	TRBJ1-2	ASSKWTGTNYGYT
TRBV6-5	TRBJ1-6	ASRDRFNSPLH
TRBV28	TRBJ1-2	ASSLTANYGYT
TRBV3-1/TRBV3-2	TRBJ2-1	ASSPTLAGGNNEQF
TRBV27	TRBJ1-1	ASSPTAYLMGVANTEAF
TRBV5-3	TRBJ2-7	ATQPKDYEQY
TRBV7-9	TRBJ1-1	ASSSQRDRIYTEAF
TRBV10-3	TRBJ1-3	AISEGSPVRSGNTIY
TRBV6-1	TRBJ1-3	ASSESDRRPGNTIY
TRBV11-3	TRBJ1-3	ASSIGTAPGNTIY
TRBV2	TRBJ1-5	ASSGAGTGLNQPQH
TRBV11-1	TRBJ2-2	ASSPRSNTGELF
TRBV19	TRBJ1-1	ASSLLPPPENTEAF
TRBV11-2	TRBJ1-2	ASSSQGRYGYT
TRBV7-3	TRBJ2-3	ASSSDPGDTQY
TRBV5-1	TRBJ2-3	ASSLRQGSTDTQY
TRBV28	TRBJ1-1	ASSAGRMRWTEAF